This entry features one T cell receptor beta chain sequence. Its antigen is not known. Germline is not matched at one junction end, which may reflect a read error. The sample is drawn from a study of cytomegalovirus exposure and HLA in healthy donors. TCRdb's table, derived via immunoSEQ multiplex PCR, lists solely in-frame clones and lacks some. The repertoire holds around 56,000 clones, with roughly nine tenths as singletons. In germline, CDR1 is MNHNS, CDR2 SASEGT. The CDR3 extends over 12 amino acids. Regarding the study as a whole: The study labeled 150 to 200 TCR beta chains cytomegalovirus-associated. Subsequent analysis revealed that first-cohort TCR clusters tended to co-occur in the 100 to 150 validation repertoires. Some public TCRs appeared in many individuals, while most sequences were rare.

The rearrangement links TRBV6-1 to TRBJ1-2, with 8 bases matching TRBD1. The sequence was collected from a woman younger than 30 in good health and CMV-seronegative. Sequenced: PBMCs. DNA of the CDR3: TGTGCCAGCAGTGATTCCAGGGGGCATGAAAGCTTC. This gives the protein CASSDSRGHESF.